The 22 T cell receptor beta chains below were found in one sample sequenced in a study of cytomegalovirus exposure and HLA in healthy donors. With 60 Vbeta and 13 Jbeta primers, the PCR was carried out. Some clones are missing from TCRdb's copy, which holds only in-frame ones; the method was immunoSEQ multiplex PCR. Among 150,000 or so clones listed, 80% were seen once. The material sequenced was PBMCs. These receptors originate from a man in his thirties or forties in good health and CMV-seropositive.

The chain uses TRBV28 and TRBJ2-2, with a tentative D call TRBD2 (7 bases). Germline loops: CDR1 MDHEN, CDR2 SYDVKM. This CDR3 contains 15 residues. Trimming stripped 4 bases from V and 3 bases from J, with 12 bases between. In DNA form, the CDR3 reads TGTGCCAGCAGTTACGGGGGGCAAGACACCGGGGAGCTGTTTTTT. It translates to CASSYGGQDTGELFF.

The genes are TRBV5-6 and TRBJ1-2; 11 nucleotides line up with TRBD1. The CDR3 has 15 residues. V lost 0 bases to trimming and J lost 4 bases; unmatched junction nucleotides: 2. The germline CDR1 and CDR2 sequences are SGHDT and YYEEEE. CDR3 nucleotides: TGTGCCAGCAGCTTGGTTGGGACAGGGGGCTATGGCTACACCTTC. It translates to CASSLVGTGGYGYTF.

Only a few counts were recorded for this clone. The genes are TRBV10-3 and TRBJ2-7; the D gene is possibly TRBD1 (6 bases). The length of the CDR3 is 14 residues. The germline V and J ends were trimmed by 4 bases and 3 bases, with 13 bases remaining between them. The V gene's germline CDR1 is ENHRY and CDR2 SYGVKD. Written as DNA, the CDR3 is TGTGCCATCAGTGGGAAGGACAGCAACTACGAGCAGTACTTC. It encodes CAISGKDSNYEQYF.

The chain couples TRBV2 to TRBJ1-3; the D gene is possibly TRBD1 (6 bases). Germline CDR1 and CDR2: SNHLY and FYNNEI. The V end was cut by 6 bases, the J end by 0 bases, with 12 bases between. CDR3 length equals 15 residues. For the CDR3, the DNA is TGTGCCAGCAGCGCCGGGACATTCTCTGGAAACACCATATATTTT. Translation: CASSAGTFSGNTIYF.

This chain links TRBV9 with TRBJ1-1, with a weak D call TRBD1 (5 bases). Trimming pared 1 base from V and 0 bases from J, leaving 10 bases between. CDR1 and CDR2 from the germline V gene are SGDLS and YYNGEE. This CDR3 is 15 amino acids long. The CDR3 loop reads CASSVIRDLNTEAFF. The DNA of the CDR3 is TGTGCCAGCAGCGTAATCAGGGATCTGAACACTGAAGCTTTCTTT.

The chain joins TRBV7-6 to TRBJ2-2; unclear D gene. CDR1 is SGHVS and CDR2 is FNYEAQ in the germline V gene. This CDR3 has 16 amino acids. The V gene lost 2 bases and the J gene lost 0 bases, with 10 bases spanning the gap. The CDR3 region is CASSLQTPANTGELFF. Written as DNA, the CDR3 is TGTGCCAGCAGCTTACAGACACCGGCGAACACCGGGGAGCTGTTTTTT.

A single count supports this clone. This chain uses TRBV7-3 with TRBJ2-5; 7 bases are shared with TRBD1. V was clipped by 5 bases and J by 5 bases; unmatched bases: 11. Germline CDR1 and CDR2: SGHTA and FQGTGA. This CDR3 is built from 15 residues. The CDR3, as DNA: TGTGCCAGCAGCCCGACCCGACAGGGCGGGGAGACCCAGTACTTC. Encoded protein: CASSPTRQGGETQYF.

This clone was detected only once. The V call is TRBV28, the J call TRBJ1-6; tentative D call: TRBD1 (5 bases). Trimming shortened V by 7 bases and J by 5 bases, and 12 bases separated the two germline ends. CDR1 is MDHEN, CDR2 SYDVKM, per germline. CDR3 length equals 14 residues. This chain's CDR3 is CASTGDGDNSPLHF. As DNA, the CDR3 is TGTGCCAGCACGGGGGACGGAGATAATTCACCCCTCCACTTT.

J is TRBJ2-3 and V is TRBV18, with TRBD2 identical over 7 bases. With V trimmed by 0 bases and J by 0 bases, 9 bases remained unmatched. CDR3 length: 18 residues. Germline CDR1 reads KGHSH; CDR2 reads LQKENI. CDR3 sequence reads: CASSPPGSSGTSTDTQYF. Here the CDR3 DNA reads TGTGCCAGCTCACCACCGGGTTCCAGCGGGACTAGCACAGATACGCAGTATTTT.

The gene calls are TRBV13 and TRBJ2-2; D possibly corresponds to TRBD2 (6 bases). The CDR3 has 15 residues. Germline CDR1 PRHDT, CDR2 FYEKMQ (reference sequence). V lost 4 bases and J lost 3, with 12 bases in between. CDR3 nucleotide sequence: TGTGCCAGCAGCTCGGGAGTTCTAGACACCGGGGAGCTGTTTTTT. It encodes CASSSGVLDTGELFF.

This rearrangement joins TRBV2 to TRBJ2-7; TRBD1 aligns across 9 bases. There are 16 residues in the CDR3. Germline loops: CDR1 SNHLY, CDR2 FYNNEI. V gave up 6 bases and J gave up 6 bases; unmatched junction bases: 15. CDR3: CASRQMNRDRVSEQYF. CDR3 nucleotide sequence: TGTGCCAGCAGGCAGATGAACCGGGACAGGGTTTCCGAGCAGTACTTC.

This clone was seen more than once but under ten times. Germline and junction disagree at one end, which may indicate a read error. The CDR3 coding sequence is TGTGCCAGCAGTCCAGGCACCAGGGAGCTGTTTTTT. Protein: CASSPGTRELFF. The chain couples TRBV6-6 to TRBJ2-2; no clear D. The CDR3 spans 12 residues. CDR1 MNHNY and CDR2 SVGAGI come from the germline V gene (reference sequence).

The chain carries TRBV7-2 and TRBJ2-5, with 8 bases identical to TRBD1. The end of the DNA aligns better with TRBJ2-7, so the J call may be wrong. The CDR3 is 14 residues long. The V gene's germline CDR1 is SGHTA and CDR2 FQGNSA. In DNA, the CDR3 is TGTGCCAGCAGCTTAGAAGCAGGGGGCCACGAGCAGTACTTC. Translation: CASSLEAGGHEQYF.

V and J are TRBV9 and TRBJ2-2; 9 bases agree with TRBD2. Germline V lookup: CDR1 SGDLS, CDR2 YYNGEE. The CDR3 has 17 amino acids. V shed 4 bases, J shed 1 base, and the junction held 8 bases outside the gene matches. The DNA for the CDR3 is TGTGCCAGCAGCAAACCCGGACTAGCGAGGAACACCGGGGAGCTGTTTTTT. Residues: CASSKPGLARNTGELFF.

The chain links TRBV27 to TRBJ2-5; 9 bases align to TRBD2. The CDR3 covers 13 residues. The ends lost 4 bases at V and 7 bases at J; junction bases unmatched: 4. Per the germline V gene, CDR1 is MNHEY and CDR2 is SMNVEV (reference sequence). The DNA of the CDR3 is TGTGCCAGCAGTTCTAGCGGGAAGGGGACCCAGTACTTC. It translates to CASSSSGKGTQYF.

The chain has TRBV30 and TRBJ1-4; D perhaps matches TRBD1 (6 bases). The germline V gene has CDR1 GTSNPN and CDR2 SVGIG (reference sequence). The CDR3 is 13 residues long. Deletions cut 3 bases from V and 10 bases from J, with 15 bases between. The CDR3 DNA reads TGTGCCTGGAGCTCTGGGGGCTACGGAAAACTGTTTTTT. It codes for CAWSSGGYGKLFF.

The V and J genes are TRBV5-1 and TRBJ2-7, with D possibly TRBD1 on 5 matching bases. V dropped 0 bases and J dropped 3 bases, with 10 bases sitting between them. Germline assignment: CDR1 SGHRS and CDR2 YFSETQ. The CDR3 runs to 14 residues. The CDR3 DNA is TGCGCCAGCAGCTTGGGCGTAGGGGTCTACGAGCAGTACTTC. This codes for CASSLGVGVYEQYF. Drawing the rest from reference TRBV5-1 and TRBJ2-7, the complete variable domain is KAGVTQTPRYLIKTRGQQVTLSCSPISGHRSVSWYQQTPGQGLQFLFEYFSETQRNKGNFPGRFSGRQFSNSRSEMNVSTLELGDSALYLCASSLGVGVYEQYFGPGTRLTVT.

The chain couples TRBV6-6 to TRBJ2-3, with 7 bases aligning to TRBD2. J was trimmed by 4 bases and V by 5 bases; bases with no gene match: 9. The germline gives CDR1 MNHNY, CDR2 SVGAGI (reference sequence). There are 15 residues in the CDR3. The CDR3 DNA is TGTGCCAGCAGTCACTTGGGGGAGGGATCAGATACGCAGTATTTT. The encoded protein is CASSHLGEGSDTQYF.

The genes are TRBV4-2 and TRBJ2-1, with 9 positions matching TRBD2. Per germline, CDR1 LGHNA and CDR2 YNFKEQ. The CDR3 sequence is 18 residues long. V gave up 0 bases and J gave up 0 bases; unmatched junction bases: 6. CDR3 sequence reads: CASSQESTSGSSYNEQFF. CDR3 sequence (DNA): TGTGCCAGCAGCCAAGAATCGACTAGCGGAAGCTCCTACAATGAGCAGTTCTTC.

The gene calls are TRBV27 and TRBJ1-2, with D hard to call. Germline CDR1 is MNHEY and CDR2 is SMNVEV (reference sequence). V was clipped by 8 bases and J by 4 bases, with 8 bases between them. CDR3 size: 11 residues. Here the CDR3 DNA reads TGTGCCAGCCTCTCCCGCTATGGCTACACCTTC. Amino acid sequence: CASLSRYGYTF.

Ten or more counts support this clone. This chain links TRBV6-6 with TRBJ2-7, with a tentative D call TRBD2 (5 bases). The ends were cut back, 8 bases at V and 6 bases at J, with 11 bases in the middle. CDR1 and CDR2 (germline): MNHNY, SVGAGI (reference sequence). The CDR3 is 11 residues long. The CDR3 reads CASVSGSEQYF. DNA for the CDR3: TGTGCCAGCGTTTCGGGAAGCGAGCAGTACTTC.

The genes are TRBV19 and TRBJ2-7; the D gene is possibly TRBD2 (5 bases). The ends were cut back, 4 bases at V and 0 bases at J, with 10 bases in the middle. The CDR3 is made up of 14 amino acids. Germline V lookup: CDR1 LNHDA, CDR2 SQIVND (reference sequence). CDR3 sequence: CASSTQRASYEQYF. The CDR3 DNA is TGTGCCAGTAGTACACAGAGGGCCTCCTACGAGCAGTACTTC.